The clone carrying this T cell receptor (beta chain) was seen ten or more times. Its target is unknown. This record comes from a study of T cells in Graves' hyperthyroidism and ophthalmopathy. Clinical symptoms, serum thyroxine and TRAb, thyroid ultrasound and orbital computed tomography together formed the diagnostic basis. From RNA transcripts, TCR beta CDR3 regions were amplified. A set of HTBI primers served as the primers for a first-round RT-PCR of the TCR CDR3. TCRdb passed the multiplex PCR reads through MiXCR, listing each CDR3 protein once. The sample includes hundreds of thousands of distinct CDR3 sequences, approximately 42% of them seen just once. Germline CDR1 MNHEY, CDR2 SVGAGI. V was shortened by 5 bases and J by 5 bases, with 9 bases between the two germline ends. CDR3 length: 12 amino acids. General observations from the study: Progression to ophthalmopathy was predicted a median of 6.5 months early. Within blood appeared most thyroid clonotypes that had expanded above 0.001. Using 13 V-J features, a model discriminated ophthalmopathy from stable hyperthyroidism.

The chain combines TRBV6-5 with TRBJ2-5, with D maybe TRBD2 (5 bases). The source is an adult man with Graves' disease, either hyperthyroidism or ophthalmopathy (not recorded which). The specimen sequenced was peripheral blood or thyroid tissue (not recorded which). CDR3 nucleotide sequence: TGTGCCAGCAGTCGGGATGGGGAGACCCAGTACTTC. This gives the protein CASSRDGETQYF.